This T cell receptor beta chain comes out of a study of blood T cell repertoires in COVID-19. Using immunoSEQ multiplex PCR, the repertoire was profiled, and TCRdb retains in-frame clones only, with some absent. The sample contains roughly 190,000 clones, less than 85% of which appear only once. From germline, CDR1 is MNHEY and CDR2 SVGAGI. The CDR3 runs 14 residues. V shed 2 bases and J 6 bases; nucleotides not matched to a gene: 7. This clonotype was obtained from a woman between 45 and 60 years old with acute or convalescent COVID-19. What was sequenced was peripheral blood. This chain connects TRBV6-5 to TRBJ2-7; TRBD2 matches at 7 bases. For the CDR3, the DNA is TGTGCCAGCAGTTACAAGCGGGGATTACTCGAGCAGTACTTC. Its translation is CASSYKRGLLEQYF.